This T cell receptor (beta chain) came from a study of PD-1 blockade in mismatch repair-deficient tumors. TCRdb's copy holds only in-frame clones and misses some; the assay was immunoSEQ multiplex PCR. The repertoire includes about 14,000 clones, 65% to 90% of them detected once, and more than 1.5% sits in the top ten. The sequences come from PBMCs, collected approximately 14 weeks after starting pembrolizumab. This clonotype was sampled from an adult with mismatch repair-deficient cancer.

CDR3 protein: CAWSVTTGPEQYF. The CDR3 coding sequence is TGTGCCTGGAGTGTAACAACAGGGCCCGAGCAGTACTTC. The rearrangement links TRBV30 to TRBJ2-7, with a weak D call TRBD1 (6 bases). The CDR3 is 13 amino acids. The germline V and J ends were trimmed by 0 bases and 6 bases, with 12 bases remaining between them. CDR1 GTSNPN and CDR2 SVGIG come from the germline V gene (reference sequence).